The present T cell receptor beta chain was sequenced within a study of response to subunit inactivated influenza vaccine (dated by TCRdb to 2016 to 2019). For the study in its entirety: Deep quantitative T cell receptor repertoire profiling was used in the study to track responses to a trivalent subunit inactivated influenza vaccine.

The method behind the library was RT-PCR. Data came from an Illumina HiSeq 2500. The raw public data were reprocessed by TCRdb itself: fastp quality trimming at Q25, MiXCR clonotype calling, in-frame beta chains only. Rows matching on CDR3 protein sequence are summarized as one entry with the most common DNA and genes. The sample has approximately 680,000 distinct CDR3 sequences on record, approximately 15% of them singletons. About 9.9% of the sample rests with the top ten. This clonotype was picked up many times. The antigen it binds to is not known. No per-base quality is available; no much larger clone lies one base away. The investigation overall reported the following: The authors suggested that each seasonal influenza vaccination may recruit only a limited number of new T cells.

Trimming costs V 0 bases and J 3 bases, and their ends lie 14 bases apart. CDR1 SGHAT and CDR2 FQNNGV were looked up in the germline V gene. The CDR3 spans 17 residues, from the cysteine through the phenylalanine. Of the read, only the CDR3 DNA is kept; its 51 bases are in frame from base 1. The sequence joins TRBV11-2 to TRBJ2-2; there is no confident call for the D gene. This sequence was found in a man in his fifties or sixties who received an inactivated influenza vaccine. Donor details come from another sample of the same person, matched by shared clones. The sample was PBMCs from blood, taken 11 to 12 days after vaccination. The CDR3: CASSLDMFGPDTGELFF. Read as DNA, the sequence is TGTGCCAGCAGCTTAGATATGTTTGGTCCCGACACCGGGGAGCTGTTTTTT.